This TCR beta chain stems from a study of T cells in Graves' hyperthyroidism and ophthalmopathy (dated by TCRdb to the late 2010s). Regarding the complete study: Peripheral blood was sampled at the time of initial diagnosis, prior to any treatment. TCR V-J signatures able to tell the groups apart were searched for in a discovery cohort of 95 or so patients, of whom fewer than 45 had Graves' ophthalmopathy and roughly 58 had stable Graves' hyperthyroidism. Prospective prediction of ophthalmopathy was tested in an independent validation cohort consisting of roughly 19 hyperthyroidism patients and approximately 16 patients who later progressed to ophthalmopathy. For training and testing, the 80 to 100 patients in the discovery cohort were randomly divided in a 7:3 ratio. In addition, the study compared T-cell repertoires in thyroid tissue and in blood from roughly 6 Graves' hyperthyroidism patients. After blood sampling, hyperthyroidism patients were treated with methimazole at a starting dose of 30 mg daily, and ophthalmopathy patients were treated with high-dose intravenous methylprednisolone. TCR Vbeta CDR3 sequencing of around 130 peripheral blood samples (around 45 ophthalmopathy, 75 to 85 hyperthyroidism and roughly 17 progressor patients) is reported in the paper. Points the paper makes about the study in general: Most expanded thyroid clonotypes (frequency above 0.001) were also detected in blood, a finding suggesting that blood repertoires may reflect thyroid immune responses. In validation, progression to ophthalmopathy was predicted by the model with 70% to 71% sensitivity and 72.22% specificity, a median of 6.5 months before onset. Ophthalmopathy was separated from stable hyperthyroidism by a 13 V-J signature model, with about 88% sensitivity and approximately 84% specificity obtained in cross-validation and 80%/75% obtained in testing. No statistical method was used to set the sample size in advance, and investigators knew the group allocation.

As to this clonotype: Its specific antigen is unknown. No quality values exist for individual bases; no much larger clone is one base distant.

Stable Graves' hyperthyroidism was defined as the absence of progression to ophthalmopathy over 18 months of follow-up. Hyperthyroidism patients were aged 18 to 65 years and newly diagnosed, with disease duration of less than 2 months. Exclusion was applied to patients with uncontrolled infections, other autoimmune diseases, pregnancy or lactation. Clinical symptoms, serum thyroxine and TRAb, thyroid ultrasound, and orbital computed tomography formed the basis for the diagnoses. Ficoll-Paque density gradient centrifugation was used to isolate PBMCs from approximately 11 ml of fresh peripheral blood. Trizol reagent was used to extract total RNA, and RNA quality was then checked on an Agilent 2100 Bioanalyzer. The TCR beta CDR3 regions were amplified from RNA transcripts. For the first round of RT-PCR on the TCR CDR3, the HTBI primer set was used together with the Qiagen OneStep RT-PCR kit. A second multiplex PCR round built the libraries, followed by size selection and purification. Sequencing of the libraries was done on an Illumina HiSeq2000 using paired-end 100 bp reads. As for the original processing: SOAPnuke was used to process the raw data, removing reads that contained adapters or uncalled bases, had a mean Phred below 15, or lacked an exact match to the constant primer or identifier. High-quality paired reads were merged with COPE v1.2.5, and unique nucleotide sequences were defined as clonotypes. MiTCR v1.1 was used to align clonotypes to the IMGT TRBV, TRBD and TRBJ reference segments. The analysis included only V-J combinations with a frequency above 0.0001, which together covered 99% to 99.2% of the repertoires. A TCS score was defined as the ratio of F50 (clonal expansion) to E x V (chaos), with BLOSUM62-based TCRdist applied between CDR3 peptides within each V-J. Welch's t-statistics and random forest reduced roughly 540 V-J features to roughly 13, which were used in a naive Bayes classifier (R e1071). TCRdb's own reprocessing of the public reads used fastp at Q25 and MiXCR and kept productive beta chains. Every distinct CDR3 protein forms one entry, paired with its most common genes and DNA. The V and J calls here are based on TCRdb, not the publication. A total of roughly 570,000 distinct CDR3 sequences appear in this sample, less than 20% of them only once. The top ten clonotypes cover less than 9.5% of the sample.

V loses 5 bases of germline sequence and J loses 4 bases, and the interval between the two ends is 14 bases. From cysteine to phenylalanine, the CDR3 is 14 amino acids long. Solely the CDR3 DNA is kept, with 42 bases framed from the first base. Via the germline V gene (reference sequence), CDR1 is SEHNR and CDR2 FQNEAQ. The receptor comes from a woman aged 25 to 39 with Graves' hyperthyroidism. The specimen was blood. The sequence joins TRBV7-9 to TRBJ1-2, with no confident D gene call. The nucleotide sequence reads TGTGCCAGCAGCACCGGAGCGACCCCCTATGGCTACACCTTC. It encodes CASSTGATPYGYTF.